These T cell receptor beta chains were read from a single sample in a study of blood T cell repertoires in COVID-19. Repertoires were generated with immunoSEQ multiplex PCR, while TCRdb's copy carries only in-frame clones and drops some. The profile shows 150,000 to 200,000 clones, around 85% of them singletons. Source material: peripheral blood. The receptor source for this set is a woman of 80 years or more with acute or convalescent COVID-19. The CDR3 runs from the conserved cysteine through the conserved F or W. A D gene is named only where the DNA matches it firmly. A clone size is listed for some rows: how often the clone was seen (once, few, many), or a class if it is expanded.

>TRBJ1-4|NA|NA|TRBV5-1
CASSWQGLDEKLFF
TGCGCCAGCAGCTGGCAGGGATTGGATGAAAAACTGTTTTTT
>TRBJ2-1|TRBD2|NA|TRBV7-9
CASSLVPSGKDEQFF
TGTGCCAGCAGCTTAGTTCCTAGCGGGAAGGATGAGCAGTTCTTC
>TRBJ1-2|NA|few|TRBV2
CASSEVRQNGYTF
TGTGCCAGCAGTGAAGTTAGACAGAATGGCTACACCTTC
>TRBJ2-3|TRBD2|NA|TRBV4-3
CASSQGRQRGGLGTDTQYF
TGCGCCAGCAGCCAAGGTAGACAGCGGGGGGGCCTTGGGACAGATACGCAGTATTTT
>TRBJ1-6|NA|NA|TRBV7-9
CATLDRTYSSYNSPLHF
TGTGCCACCCTCGACCGGACTTATAGCTCCTATAATTCACCCCTCCACTTT
>TRBJ2-7|TRBD2|NA|TRBV7-3
CASSLGGRNYEQYF
TGTGCCAGCAGCTTGGGCGGGAGGAATTACGAGCAGTACTTC
>TRBJ2-1|NA|NA|TRBV19
CASSRRYEQFF
TGTGCCAGTAGTAGGCGGTATGAGCAGTTCTTC
>TRBJ2-3|TRBD1|few|TRBV27
CASSPSPGQGTDTQYF
TGTGCCAGCAGTCCGAGCCCGGGACAGGGGACAGATACGCAGTATTTT
>TRBJ2-2|NA|NA|TRBV12-3/TRBV12-4
CASSFGGTGELFF
TGTGCCAGCAGTTTCGGAGGCACCGGGGAGCTGTTTTTT
>TRBJ1-1|NA|once|TRBV5-1
CASSSGTQVNTEAFF
TGCGCCAGCAGCTCCGGGACACAGGTGAACACTGAAGCTTTCTTT
>TRBJ2-5|NA|NA|TRBV7-9
CASSEARQVETQYF
TGTGCCAGCAGTGAAGCCCGACAAGTAGAGACCCAGTACTTC